What follows are 26 T cell receptor beta chains derived from one specimen sequenced in a study of T cell responses to AZD1222 COVID-19 vaccine. Profiled with immunoSEQ multiplex PCR; TCRdb holds only in-frame clones, not every one. The repertoire has approximately 110,000 clones, about 89% of them found once; the top ten carry 4.2%. The sequenced sample was peripheral blood, obtained on day 0 of AZD1222 vaccination. Receptor source: an adult in good health.

This chain links TRBV12-5 with TRBJ2-5, with 8 bases lining up with TRBD2. V shed 7 bases and J 5 bases; nucleotides not matched to a gene: 15. This CDR3 is built from 16 residues. The germline gives CDR1 LGHNT, CDR2 FRNRAP. In nucleotides, the CDR3 is TGTGCTAGTGCCCTGGGGGCCACGGGAGGGCGGGAGACCCAGTACTTC. It is translated as CASALGATGGRETQYF.

The chain recombines TRBV5-1 with TRBJ2-6; TRBD1 might be the D (6 bases). CDR1 is SGHRS and CDR2 is YFSETQ in the germline V gene. V lost 0 bases and J lost 3, with 10 bases in between. The CDR3 has 16 amino acids. In nucleotides, the CDR3 is TGCGCCAGCAGCTTGGACAGGGTAGGTGGGGCCAACGTCCTGACTTTC. Translating gives CASSLDRVGGANVLTF.

CDR3 protein: CARQGLAGRNEQFF. The CDR3 nucleotides read TGTGCCAGACAGGGACTAGCGGGGCGGAATGAGCAGTTCTTC. V gene TRBV19 combines with J gene TRBJ2-1; 13 bases match TRBD2. Per the germline V gene, CDR1 is LNHDA and CDR2 is SQIVND (reference sequence). The CDR3 contains 14 residues. Trimming at V came to 9 bases and at J to 7 bases, leaving 6 bases not matched to a gene.

This clone was counted only a few times. The V gene is TRBV11-3, the J gene TRBJ2-7; TRBD2 might be the D (6 bases). This CDR3 comprises 14 residues. The germline CDR1 and CDR2 sequences are SGHNT and YENEEA. Trimming cost V 5 bases and J 4 bases, with 15 bases left between them. The CDR3 sequence: CASSPRTEGYEQYF. CDR3 in DNA: TGTGCCAGCAGCCCGAGGACGGAGGGGTACGAGCAGTACTTC.

This clone was picked up one time. The genes are TRBV5-1 and TRBJ2-3; D may be TRBD2 (6 bases). The length of the CDR3 is 16 residues. The germline CDR1 and CDR2 sequences are SGHRS and YFSETQ. The V end lost 0 bases, the J end lost 6 bases, and 17 bases lay between the germline ends. The CDR3, as DNA: TGCGCCAGCAGCTTGGCCCCTGCTAGCGTCACGGATACGCAGTATTTT. Its translation: CASSLAPASVTDTQYF.

The chain employs TRBV11-2 and TRBJ2-2; 9 positions agree with TRBD2. CDR3 length equals 18 residues. CDR1 and CDR2 from the germline V gene are SGHAT and FQNNGV. Germline trimming cut 2 bases from V and 5 bases from J; bases unmatched to any gene: 12. The CDR3, as DNA: TGTGCCAGCAGCTTAAGGGGAGGACTAGCGAGGAGTACCGGGGAGCTGTTTTTT. It specifies CASSLRGGLARSTGELFF.

This clone has only one observation. The chain carries TRBV28 and TRBJ1-2, with TRBD1 matching over 7 bases. V shed 3 bases, J shed 1 base, and the junction held 2 bases outside the gene matches. Germline CDR1 reads MDHEN; CDR2 reads SYDVKM. The CDR3 is 14 amino acids. The CDR3 region has the DNA TGTGCCAGCAGTTTCCAGGGGGGTAACTATGGCTACACCTTC. This codes for CASSFQGGNYGYTF.

This clone ranks as medium-sized. The rearrangement uses TRBV28 and TRBJ2-7; 7 nucleotides match TRBD1. Germline V gene sequence: CDR1 MDHEN, CDR2 SYDVKM. The V and J ends lost 3 bases and 3 bases, in that order; junction bases with no gene match: 11. The CDR3 length is 16 residues. The CDR3: CASSFPLVGTDYEQYF. CDR3 in DNA: TGTGCCAGCAGTTTCCCTTTGGTGGGGACAGACTACGAGCAGTACTTC.

V usage is TRBV4-3 and J usage is TRBJ1-2; D is perhaps TRBD1 (5 bases). The CDR3 sequence is 16 residues long. CDR1 is LGHNA, CDR2 YSLEER, per germline. V gave up 0 bases and J gave up 4 bases, with 15 bases separating them. CDR3 nucleotides: TGCGCCAGCAGCCAAGATCCATCGCTAGGGGCCTATGGCTACACCTTC. This gives the protein CASSQDPSLGAYGYTF.

The rearrangement joins TRBV3-1 (or the pseudogene TRBV3-2) to TRBJ2-1; the D is unclear. The CDR3 extends over 15 amino acids. CDR1 and CDR2 (germline): LGHDT, YNNKEL (reference sequence). The V end lost 3 bases, the J end lost 1 base, and 10 bases lay between the germline ends. CDR3 sequence reads: CASSQVVGSYNEQFF. CDR3 DNA: TGTGCCAGCAGCCAGGTGGTAGGGTCCTACAATGAGCAGTTCTTC.

The rearrangement joins TRBV7-2 to TRBJ2-5; D ambiguous. The V end was cut by 4 bases, the J end by 1 base, with 10 bases between. The CDR3 loop spans 14 amino acids. The germline gives CDR1 SGHTA, CDR2 FQGNSA. CDR3 loop: CASSSPVTQETQYF. The CDR3, as DNA: TGTGCCAGCAGCTCCCCAGTGACCCAAGAGACCCAGTACTTC.

This clone showed up just a few times. The chain uses TRBV30 and TRBJ2-2; perhaps TRBD1 as D (5 bases). Trimming shortened V by 3 bases and J by 4 bases, and 9 bases separated the two germline ends. The length of the CDR3 is 13 residues. From germline, CDR1 is GTSNPN and CDR2 SVGIG (reference sequence). In DNA form, the CDR3 reads TGTGCCTGGAGCAGGGCTTCCACCGGGGAGCTGTTTTTT. It specifies CAWSRASTGELFF.

This chain uses TRBV9 with TRBJ2-6; D possibly corresponds to TRBD2 (5 bases). Germline assignment: CDR1 SGDLS and CDR2 YYNGEE. Trimming took off 4 bases at V and 1 base at J, with 9 bases between the two ends. This CDR3 contains 15 residues. This CDR3 reads CASSRTFSGANVLTF. In nucleotides, the CDR3 is TGTGCCAGCAGCAGGACTTTTTCTGGGGCCAACGTCCTGACTTTC.

The rearrangement uses TRBV2 and TRBJ2-7; TRBD1 matches at 9 bases. Germline lookup yields CDR1 SNHLY and CDR2 FYNNEI. The CDR3 runs 15 residues. V lost 6 bases, J lost 3 bases, and 9 bases stayed unmatched. CDR3 in DNA: TGTGCCAGCAGCCCGGGACAGGGTACCTACTACGAGCAGTACTTC. Translating gives CASSPGQGTYYEQYF.

The genes are TRBV10-1 and TRBJ1-4; D remains unclear. This CDR3 is built from 13 residues. Trimming removed 4 bases at V and 5 bases at J, with 8 bases between. Germline V gives CDR1 WNHNN, CDR2 SYGVQD (reference sequence). CDR3 DNA sequence: TGCGCCAGCAGTGCTAACGGGAATGAAAAACTGTTTTTT. As protein: CASSANGNEKLFF.

V and J are TRBV2 and TRBJ1-2; 8 positions match TRBD1. Per the germline V gene, CDR1 is SNHLY and CDR2 is FYNNEI. The CDR3 runs to 14 residues. Germline trimming cut 5 bases from V and 2 bases from J; bases unmatched to any gene: 4. In DNA form, the CDR3 reads TGTGCCAGCAGTATCAACAGGGGGAACTATGGCTACACCTTC. As protein: CASSINRGNYGYTF. The full variable domain, rest sourced from reference TRBV2 and TRBJ1-2, is EPEVTQTPSHQVTQMGQEVILRCVPISNHLYFYWYRQILGQKVEFLVSFYNNEISEKSEIFDDQFSVERPDGSNFTLKIRSTKLEDSAMYFCASSINRGNYGYTFGSGTRLTVV.

The CDR3 here is CASSYQNSYNSPLHF. The CDR3 DNA reads as TGTGCCAGCAGCTATCAGAACTCCTATAATTCACCCCTCCACTTT. V and J are TRBV7-8 and TRBJ1-6; no clear D. Germline CDR1 is SGHVS and CDR2 is FQNEAQ. Trimming pared 4 bases from V and 0 bases from J, leaving 7 bases between. The CDR3 spans 15 residues.

The chain has TRBV7-2 and TRBJ1-2; D not certain. Germline V gene lookup returns CDR1 SGHTA and CDR2 FQGNSA. Trimming removed 5 bases from V and 10 bases from J, with 11 bases in between. The CDR3 is 11 amino acids. The CDR3 reads CASSPFSDYTF. Written as DNA, the CDR3 is TGTGCCAGCAGCCCCTTCTCAGACTACACCTTC.

The chain employs TRBV4-3 and TRBJ1-2; no firm D call. Germline V gives CDR1 LGHNA, CDR2 YSLEER. V was trimmed by 0 bases and J by 8 bases, leaving 16 bases between them. This CDR3 spans 15 amino acids. The CDR3 spells CASSQDSRPLGGYTF. CDR3 in DNA: TGCGCCAGCAGCCAAGATTCGCGACCCCTCGGAGGCTACACCTTC.

The sample holds one count of this clone. The chain joins TRBV23-1 to TRBJ1-5; 8 bases align to TRBD1. TRBV23-1 is an open reading frame, and its role is uncertain. CDR3 size: 17 residues. V trimming: 4 bases; J trimming: 2 bases; junction bases outside the gene matches: 10. The CDR3 region has the DNA TGCGCCAGCAGTCCGCGCCAGGGGGCTAGGGGCAATCAGCCCCAGCATTTT. It specifies CASSPRQGARGNQPQHF.

CDR3: CASSLSTGAFYEQYF. In DNA, the CDR3 is TGTGCCAGCAGCTTAAGCACAGGGGCGTTTTACGAGCAGTACTTC. The J gene is TRBJ2-7, the V gene TRBV7-9, with 7 bases fitting TRBD1. The V gene end was trimmed by 2 bases and the J gene end by 4 bases; junction bases not matched to a gene: 8. Per the germline V gene, CDR1 is SEHNR and CDR2 is FQNEAQ (reference sequence). There are 15 residues in the CDR3.

The CDR3 protein is CASSLETDTYGYTF. The CDR3, as DNA: TGTGCCAGCAGCTTGGAAACAGATACTTATGGCTACACCTTC. V is TRBV5-4 and J is TRBJ1-2; D remains unclear. Trimming took off 0 bases at V and 5 bases at J, with 11 bases between the two ends. The CDR3 contains 14 residues. Germline V gene data show CDR1 as SGHNT and CDR2 as YYREEE (reference sequence). The whole variable domain, filled in from reference TRBV5-4 and TRBJ1-2, reads ETGVTQSPTHLIKTRGQQVTLRCSSQSGHNTVSWYQQALGQGPQFIFQYYREEENGRGNFPPRFSGLQFPNYSSELNVNALELDDSALYLCASSLETDTYGYTFGSGTRLTVV.

This clone was detected once. This chain joins TRBV9 and TRBJ2-1; D unresolved. The CDR3 has 18 amino acids. The germline CDR1 and CDR2 sequences are SGDLS and YYNGEE. V was pared by 1 base and J by 1 base, with 18 bases between. CDR3 in DNA: TGTGCCAGCAGCGTAAGATTTTATGGCGCCCCTTCCTACAATGAGCAGTTCTTC. It encodes CASSVRFYGAPSYNEQFF.

This chain connects TRBV29-1 to TRBJ1-2, with D possibly TRBD1 on 5 matching bases. Germline CDR1 is SQVTM and CDR2 is ANQGSEA. This CDR3 is 12 amino acids long. Trimming cost V 6 bases and J 6 bases, with 14 bases left between them. The CDR3 loop reads CSVVGPDDGYTF. CDR3 DNA sequence: TGCAGCGTAGTGGGGCCGGATGATGGCTACACCTTC.

The chain has TRBV18 and TRBJ2-1; TRBD2 agrees at 15 bases. The CDR3 extends over 16 amino acids. J was trimmed by 15 bases and V by 6 bases; bases with no gene match: 15. CDR1 and CDR2 (germline): KGHSH, LQKENI. CDR3 in amino acids: CASSRQGLAGGRSMFF. The CDR3 region has the DNA TGTGCCAGCTCCCGTCAAGGACTAGCGGGGGGGCGTTCCATGTTCTTC.

The CDR3 DNA sequence: TGTGCCACCAGCAGAGATGGAGGCACTGAAGCTTTCTTT. Its translation is CATSRDGGTEAFF. This chain joins TRBV15 and TRBJ1-1; D remains ambiguous. The V gene's germline CDR1 is LNHNV and CDR2 YYDKDF (reference sequence). The V end lost 0 bases, the J end lost 4 bases, and 6 bases lay between the germline ends. CDR3 length: 13 residues.